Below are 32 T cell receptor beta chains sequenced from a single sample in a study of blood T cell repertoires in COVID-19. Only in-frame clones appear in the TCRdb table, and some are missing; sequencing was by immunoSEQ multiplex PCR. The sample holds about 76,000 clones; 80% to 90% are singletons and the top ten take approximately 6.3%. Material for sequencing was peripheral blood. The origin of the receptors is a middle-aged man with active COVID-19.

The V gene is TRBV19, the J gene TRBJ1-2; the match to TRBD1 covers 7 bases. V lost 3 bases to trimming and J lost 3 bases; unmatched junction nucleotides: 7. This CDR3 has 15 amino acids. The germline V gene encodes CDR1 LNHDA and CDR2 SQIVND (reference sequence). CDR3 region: CASSIGTAQDYGYTF. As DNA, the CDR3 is TGTGCCAGTAGTATTGGGACAGCCCAAGACTATGGCTACACCTTC.

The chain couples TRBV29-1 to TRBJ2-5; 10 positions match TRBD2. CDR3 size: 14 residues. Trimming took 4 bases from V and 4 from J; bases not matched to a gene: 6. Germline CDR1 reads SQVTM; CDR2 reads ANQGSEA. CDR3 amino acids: CSVVAGGRTETQYF. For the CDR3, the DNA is TGCAGCGTTGTAGCGGGGGGCCGCACAGAGACCCAGTACTTC. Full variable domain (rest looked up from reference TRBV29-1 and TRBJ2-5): SAVISQKPSRDICQRGTSLTIQCQVDSQVTMMFWYRQQPGQSLTLIATANQGSEATYESGFVIDKFPISRPNLTFSTLTVSNMSPEDSSIYLCSVVAGGRTETQYFGPGTRLLVL.

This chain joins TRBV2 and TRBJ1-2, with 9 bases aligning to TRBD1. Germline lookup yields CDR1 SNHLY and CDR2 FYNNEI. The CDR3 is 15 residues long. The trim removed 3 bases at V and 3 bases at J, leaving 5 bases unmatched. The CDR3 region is CASSDWGQGHYGYTF. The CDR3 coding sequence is TGTGCCAGCAGTGACTGGGGACAGGGCCACTATGGCTACACCTTC.

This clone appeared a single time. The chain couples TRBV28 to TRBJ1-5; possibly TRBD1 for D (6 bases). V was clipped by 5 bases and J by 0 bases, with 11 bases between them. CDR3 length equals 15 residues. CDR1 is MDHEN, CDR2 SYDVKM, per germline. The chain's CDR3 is CASSEQGYSNQPQHF. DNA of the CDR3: TGTGCCAGCAGTGAACAGGGTTATAGCAATCAGCCCCAGCATTTT.

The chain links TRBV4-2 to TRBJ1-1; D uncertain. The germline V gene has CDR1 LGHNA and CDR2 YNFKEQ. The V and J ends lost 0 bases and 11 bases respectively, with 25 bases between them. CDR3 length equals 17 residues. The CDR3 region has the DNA TGTGCCAGCAGCCAAGATCTCGAAGTGGGTACCCACCTGGGCGCTTTCTTT. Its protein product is CASSQDLEVGTHLGAFF.

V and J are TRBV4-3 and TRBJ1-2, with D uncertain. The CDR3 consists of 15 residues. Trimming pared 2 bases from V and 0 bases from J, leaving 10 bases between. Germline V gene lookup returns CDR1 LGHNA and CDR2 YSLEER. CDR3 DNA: TGCGCCAGCAGCCAAAGCGCAGCTACTAACTATGGCTACACCTTC. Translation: CASSQSAATNYGYTF.

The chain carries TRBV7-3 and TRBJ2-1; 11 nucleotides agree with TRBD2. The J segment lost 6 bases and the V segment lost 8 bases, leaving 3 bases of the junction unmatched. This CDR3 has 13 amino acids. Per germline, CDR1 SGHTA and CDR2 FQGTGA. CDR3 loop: CASGLAGRNEQFF. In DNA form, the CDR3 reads TGTGCCAGCGGACTAGCGGGTCGCAATGAGCAGTTCTTC.

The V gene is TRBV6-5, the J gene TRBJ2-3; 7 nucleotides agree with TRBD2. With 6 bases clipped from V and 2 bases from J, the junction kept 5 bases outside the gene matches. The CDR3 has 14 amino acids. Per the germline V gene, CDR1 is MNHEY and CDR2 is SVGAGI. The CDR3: CASRGLLFTDTQYF. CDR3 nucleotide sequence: TGTGCCAGCAGGGGACTACTATTCACAGATACGCAGTATTTT.

CDR3 protein: CASSQGPTGEQYF. The DNA for the CDR3 is TGTGCCAGCAGCCAAGGGCCCACGGGAGAGCAGTACTTC. This chain joins TRBV5-6 and TRBJ2-7; D may be TRBD2 (5 bases). V lost 4 bases to trimming and J lost 7 bases, with 15 bases between them. The CDR3 length is 13 residues. Germline values: CDR1 SGHDT, CDR2 YYEEEE.

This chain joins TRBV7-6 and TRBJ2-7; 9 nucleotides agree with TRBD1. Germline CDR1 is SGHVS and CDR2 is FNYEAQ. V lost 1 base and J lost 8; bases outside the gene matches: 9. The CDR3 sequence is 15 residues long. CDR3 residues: CASSLEGQGFVKQYF. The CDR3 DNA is TGTGCCAGCAGCTTAGAGGGACAGGGTTTTGTCAAGCAGTACTTC. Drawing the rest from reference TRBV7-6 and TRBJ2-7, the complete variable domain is GAGVSQSPRYKVTKRGQDVALRCDPISGHVSLYWYRQALGQGPEFLTYFNYEAQQDKSGLPNDRFSAERPEGSISTLTIQRTEQRDSAMYRCASSLEGQGFVKQYFGPGTRLTVT.

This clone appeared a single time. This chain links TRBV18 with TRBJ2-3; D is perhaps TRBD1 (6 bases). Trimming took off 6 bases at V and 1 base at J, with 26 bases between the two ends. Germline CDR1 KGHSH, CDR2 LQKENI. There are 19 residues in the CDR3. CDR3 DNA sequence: TGTGCCAGCTCCGGCGATGCCAGGGGCCCTACAACCCGCACAGATACGCAGTATTTT. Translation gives CASSGDARGPTTRTDTQYF.

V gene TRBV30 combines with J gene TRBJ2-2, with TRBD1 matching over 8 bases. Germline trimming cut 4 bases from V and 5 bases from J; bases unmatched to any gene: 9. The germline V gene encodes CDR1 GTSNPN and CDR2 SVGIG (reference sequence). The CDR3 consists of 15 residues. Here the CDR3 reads CAWNRAGGRTGELFF. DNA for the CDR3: TGTGCCTGGAATAGGGCAGGGGGCCGGACCGGGGAGCTGTTTTTT. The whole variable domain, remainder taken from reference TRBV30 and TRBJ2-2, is SQTIHQWPATLVQPVGSPLSLECTVEGTSNPNLYWYRQAAGRGLQLLFYSVGIGQISSEVPQNLSASRPQDRQFILSSKKLLLSDSGFYLCAWNRAGGRTGELFFGEGSRLTVL.

The CDR3 region is CASSLLARSYNEQFF. Here the CDR3 DNA reads TGTGCCAGCAGTTTGTTAGCGCGCTCCTACAATGAGCAGTTCTTC. V gene TRBV28 combines with J gene TRBJ2-1; a possible D gene is TRBD2 (5 bases). The germline V gene encodes CDR1 MDHEN and CDR2 SYDVKM. This CDR3 region has 15 residues. V was clipped by 3 bases and J by 0 bases, with 9 bases between them.

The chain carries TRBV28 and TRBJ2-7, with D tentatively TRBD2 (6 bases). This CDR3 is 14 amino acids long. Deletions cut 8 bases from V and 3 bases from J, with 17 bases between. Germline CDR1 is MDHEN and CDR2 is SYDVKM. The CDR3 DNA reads TGTGCCAGCCGTCTAAGGGAGGACCGCTACGAGCAGTACTTC. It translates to CASRLREDRYEQYF.

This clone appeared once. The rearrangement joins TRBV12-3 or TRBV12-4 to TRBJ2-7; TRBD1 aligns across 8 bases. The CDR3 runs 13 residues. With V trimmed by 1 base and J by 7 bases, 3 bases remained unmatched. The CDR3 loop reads CASSLVGTGEQYF. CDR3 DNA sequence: TGTGCCAGCAGTTTAGTTGGGACAGGTGAGCAGTACTTC.

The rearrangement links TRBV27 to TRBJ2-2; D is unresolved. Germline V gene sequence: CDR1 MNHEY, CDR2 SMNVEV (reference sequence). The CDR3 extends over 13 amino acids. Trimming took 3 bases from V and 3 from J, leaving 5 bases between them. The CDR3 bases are TGTGCCAGCAGTTTCTTCGACACCGGGGAGCTGTTTTTT. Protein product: CASSFFDTGELFF.

The CDR3 bases are TGTGCCAGCAGTTCGCCGACAGGGGGCAACGGCTACACCTTC. It yields the protein CASSSPTGGNGYTF. The gene calls are TRBV6-6 and TRBJ1-2; 10 bases match TRBD1. Unmatched junction bases numbered 7, after V lost 4 bases and J lost 8 bases. The CDR3 runs 14 residues. In germline, CDR1 is MNHNY, CDR2 SVGAGI (reference sequence).

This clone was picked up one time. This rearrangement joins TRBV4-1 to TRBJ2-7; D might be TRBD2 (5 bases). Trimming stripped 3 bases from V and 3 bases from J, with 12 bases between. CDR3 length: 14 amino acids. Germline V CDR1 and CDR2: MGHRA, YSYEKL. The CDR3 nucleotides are TGCGCCAGCAGCCAGGTCGCCGGGATCTACGAGCAGTACTTC. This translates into CASSQVAGIYEQYF.

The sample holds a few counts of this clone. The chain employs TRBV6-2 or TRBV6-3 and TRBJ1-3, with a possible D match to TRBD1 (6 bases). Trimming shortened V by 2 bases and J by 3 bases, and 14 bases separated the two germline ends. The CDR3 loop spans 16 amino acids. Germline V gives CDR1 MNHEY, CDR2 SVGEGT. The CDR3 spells CASSYRRGASGNTIYF. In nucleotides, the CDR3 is TGTGCCAGCAGTTACCGGCGGGGGGCCAGTGGAAACACCATATATTTT.

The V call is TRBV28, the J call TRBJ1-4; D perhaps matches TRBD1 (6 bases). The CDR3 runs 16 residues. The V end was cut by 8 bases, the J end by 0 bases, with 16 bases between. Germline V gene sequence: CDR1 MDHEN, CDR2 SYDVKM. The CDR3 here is CASAGAQRATNEKLFF. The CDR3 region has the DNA TGTGCCAGCGCGGGGGCCCAGCGTGCAACTAATGAAAAACTGTTTTTT.

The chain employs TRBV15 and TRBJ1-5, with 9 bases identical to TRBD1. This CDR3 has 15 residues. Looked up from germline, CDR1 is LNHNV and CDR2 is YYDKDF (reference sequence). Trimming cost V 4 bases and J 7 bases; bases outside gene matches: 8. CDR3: CATSISTGGFQPQHF. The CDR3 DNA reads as TGTGCCACCAGCATCTCCACAGGGGGCTTCCAGCCCCAGCATTTT.

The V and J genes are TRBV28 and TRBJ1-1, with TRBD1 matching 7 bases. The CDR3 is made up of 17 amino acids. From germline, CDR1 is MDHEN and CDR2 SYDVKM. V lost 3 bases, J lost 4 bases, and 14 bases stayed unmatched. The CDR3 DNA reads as TGTGCCAGCAGTTTCTTCCTCATCACAGGGGAGGTCACTGAAGCTTTCTTT. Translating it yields CASSFFLITGEVTEAFF.

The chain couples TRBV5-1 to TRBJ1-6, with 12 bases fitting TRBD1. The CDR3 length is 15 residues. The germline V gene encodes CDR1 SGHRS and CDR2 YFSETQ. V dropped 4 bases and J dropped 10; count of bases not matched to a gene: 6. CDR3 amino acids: CASSEGQGAYSPLHF. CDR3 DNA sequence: TGCGCCAGCAGCGAGGGACAGGGGGCATACTCACCCCTCCACTTT.

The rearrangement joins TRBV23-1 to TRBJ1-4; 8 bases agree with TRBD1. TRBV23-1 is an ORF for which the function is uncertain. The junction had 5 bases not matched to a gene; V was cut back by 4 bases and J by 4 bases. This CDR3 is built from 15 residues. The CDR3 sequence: CASSPRGRHNEKLFF. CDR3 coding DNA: TGCGCCAGCAGTCCCAGGGGGCGACATAATGAAAAACTGTTTTTT.

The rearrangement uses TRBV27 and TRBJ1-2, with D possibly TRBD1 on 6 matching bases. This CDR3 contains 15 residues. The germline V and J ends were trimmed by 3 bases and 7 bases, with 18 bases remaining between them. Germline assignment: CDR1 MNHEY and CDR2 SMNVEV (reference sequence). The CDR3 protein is CASSFKAGAVSGYTF. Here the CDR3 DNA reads TGTGCCAGCAGTTTCAAGGCAGGGGCTGTAAGTGGCTACACCTTC.

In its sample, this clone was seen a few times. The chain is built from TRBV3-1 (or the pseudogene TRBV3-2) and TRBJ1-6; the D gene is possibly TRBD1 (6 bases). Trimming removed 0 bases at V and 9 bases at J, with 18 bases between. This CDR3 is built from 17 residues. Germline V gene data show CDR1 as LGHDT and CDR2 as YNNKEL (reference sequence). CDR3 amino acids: CASSQDVIQGLGSPLHF. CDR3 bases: TGTGCCAGCAGCCAAGATGTTATACAGGGCCTTGGTTCACCCCTCCACTTT.

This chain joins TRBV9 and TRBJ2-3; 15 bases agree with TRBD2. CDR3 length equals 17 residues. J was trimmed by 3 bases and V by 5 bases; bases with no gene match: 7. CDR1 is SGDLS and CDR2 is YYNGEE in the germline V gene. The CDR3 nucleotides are TGTGCCAGCAGTAGGGGGACTAGCGGGAGGCTGACAGATACGCAGTATTTT. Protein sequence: CASSRGTSGRLTDTQYF.

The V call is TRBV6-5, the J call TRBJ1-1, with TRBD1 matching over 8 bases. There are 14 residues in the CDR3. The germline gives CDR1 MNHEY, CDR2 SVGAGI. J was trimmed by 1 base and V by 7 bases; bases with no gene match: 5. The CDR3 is CASTHGQGNTEAFF. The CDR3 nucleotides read TGTGCCAGCACCCACGGACAGGGGAACACTGAAGCTTTCTTT.

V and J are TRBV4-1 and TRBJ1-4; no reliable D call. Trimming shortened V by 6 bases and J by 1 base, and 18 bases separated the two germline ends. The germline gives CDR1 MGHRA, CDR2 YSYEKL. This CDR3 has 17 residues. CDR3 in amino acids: CASRRSRGQITNEKLFF. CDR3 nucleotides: TGCGCCAGCAGGAGATCTCGTGGGCAGATAACTAATGAAAAACTGTTTTTT.

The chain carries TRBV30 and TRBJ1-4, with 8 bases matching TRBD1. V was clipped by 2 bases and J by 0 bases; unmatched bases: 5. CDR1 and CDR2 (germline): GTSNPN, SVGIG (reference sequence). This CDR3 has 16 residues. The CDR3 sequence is CAWSKGQAATNEKLFF. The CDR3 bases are TGTGCCTGGAGTAAGGGACAGGCTGCAACTAATGAAAAACTGTTTTTT.

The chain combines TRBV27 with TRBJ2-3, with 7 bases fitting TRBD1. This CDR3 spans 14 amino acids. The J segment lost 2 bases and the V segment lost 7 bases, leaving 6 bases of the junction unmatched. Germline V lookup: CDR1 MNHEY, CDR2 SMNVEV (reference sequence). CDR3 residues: CASTTTGYTDTQYF. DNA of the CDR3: TGTGCCAGCACCACGACAGGGTACACAGATACGCAGTATTTT.

The CDR3 spells CASSLQDYEQYF. DNA for the CDR3: TGTGCCAGCAGCTTGCAGGATTACGAGCAGTACTTC. The V call is TRBV5-6, the J call TRBJ2-7; D gene ambiguous. Germline V CDR1 and CDR2: SGHDT, YYEEEE. V dropped 1 base and J dropped 4 bases, with 6 bases sitting between them. This CDR3 has 12 residues.